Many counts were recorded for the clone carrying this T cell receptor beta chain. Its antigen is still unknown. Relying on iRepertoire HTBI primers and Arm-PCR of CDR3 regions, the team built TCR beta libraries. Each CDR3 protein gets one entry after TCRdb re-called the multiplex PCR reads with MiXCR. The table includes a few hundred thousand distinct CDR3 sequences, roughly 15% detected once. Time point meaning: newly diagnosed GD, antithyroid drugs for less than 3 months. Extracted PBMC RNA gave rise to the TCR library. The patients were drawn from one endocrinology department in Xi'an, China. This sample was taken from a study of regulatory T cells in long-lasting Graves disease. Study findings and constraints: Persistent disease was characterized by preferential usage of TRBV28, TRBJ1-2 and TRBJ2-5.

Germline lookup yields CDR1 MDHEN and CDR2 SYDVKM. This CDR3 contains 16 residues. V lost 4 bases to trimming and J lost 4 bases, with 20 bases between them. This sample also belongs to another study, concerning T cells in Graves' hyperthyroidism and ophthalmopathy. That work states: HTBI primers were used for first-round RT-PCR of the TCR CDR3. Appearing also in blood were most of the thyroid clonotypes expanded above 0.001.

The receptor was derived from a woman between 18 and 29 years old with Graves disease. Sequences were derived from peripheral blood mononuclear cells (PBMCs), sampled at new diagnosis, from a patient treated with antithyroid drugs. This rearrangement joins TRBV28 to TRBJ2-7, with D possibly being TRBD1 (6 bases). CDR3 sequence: CASSYRGMLGVYEQYF. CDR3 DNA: TGTGCCAGCAGTTATAGGGGGATGCTTGGGGTTTACGAGCAGTACTTC.